Presented here are 27 T cell receptor beta chains from one specimen sequenced in a study of identical twins. TCRdb re-called the 5' RACE reads through MiXCR, storing one row per CDR3 protein. The sample includes fewer than 900,000 distinct CDR3 sequences, less than 25% seen only once; the top ten take 4.3%. This same sample was also part of a study on T cells expressing NK-cell markers.

Material for sequencing was PBMCs. The receptors stem from a woman aged 18-29 years in good health.

The rearrangement uses TRBV2 and TRBJ2-5; D may match TRBD1 or TRBD2 (5 bases each). From germline, CDR1 is SNHLY and CDR2 FYNNEI. The CDR3 runs 15 residues. Deletions cut 4 bases from V and 2 bases from J, with 14 bases between. This chain's CDR3 is CASSVGAIAQETQYF. In DNA, the CDR3 is TGTGCCAGCAGTGTCGGGGCGATCGCACAAGAGACCCAGTACTTC.

The table lists this clonotype with many counts. This chain links TRBV9 with TRBJ2-3; TRBD2 matches 8 bases. The junction had 3 bases not matched to a gene; V was cut back by 0 bases and J by 3 bases. CDR3 size: 15 residues. Germline CDR1 is SGDLS and CDR2 is YYNGEE. CDR3 DNA: TGTGCCAGCAGCGTAGGGGGACTAGAGACAGATACGCAGTATTTT. It codes for CASSVGGLETDTQYF.

With respect to this clonotype: Compared with germline, one end of the junction differs, possibly owing to a read error. The chain joins TRBV3-1 to TRBJ2-6; D might be TRBD1 (6 bases). CDR1 is LGHDT, CDR2 YNNKEL, per germline (reference sequence). The CDR3 sequence is 14 residues long. The CDR3 loop is CLQQTGSGATVLTF. CDR3 nucleotide sequence: TGCCTCCAGCAAACAGGGTCTGGGGCCACAGTCCTGACTTTC. Supplemented by reference TRBV3-1 and TRBJ2-6, the full variable domain reads DTAVSQTPKYLVTQMGNDKSIKCEQNLGHDTMYWYKQDSKKFLKIMFSYNNKELIINETVPNRFSPKSPDKAHLNLHINSLELGDSAVYFCLQQTGSGATVLTFGAGSRLTVL.

The chain couples TRBV9 to TRBJ1-1; perhaps TRBD1 as D (5 bases). CDR1 is SGDLS, CDR2 YYNGEE, per germline. Trimming removed 3 bases from V and 3 bases from J, with 15 bases in between. This CDR3 is 15 amino acids long. The CDR3 reads CASSGFGGGHTEAFF. As DNA, the CDR3 is TGTGCCAGCAGCGGATTCGGGGGGGGACACACTGAAGCTTTCTTT.

The chain combines TRBV20-1 with TRBJ1-1; 7 positions agree with TRBD1. CDR3 length equals 17 residues. Trimming removed 0 bases from V and 4 bases from J; junction bases left unmatched: 14. Germline CDR1 DFQATT, CDR2 SNEGSKA (reference sequence). The CDR3 DNA sequence: TGCAGTGCTAGAGATCGGGCAGGGGGTTCCGTGGGCACTGAAGCTTTCTTT. As protein: CSARDRAGGSVGTEAFF.

The chain is built from TRBV6-5 and TRBJ2-1; D is tentatively TRBD1 or TRBD2 (5 bases each). This CDR3 region has 14 residues. Per the germline V gene, CDR1 is MNHEY and CDR2 is SVGAGI. With 4 bases removed from V and 10 bases from J, the gap between germline ends came to 17 bases. Written as DNA, the CDR3 is TGTGCCAGCAGTTTAACCGGGACCCACGGGGAGCAGTTCTTC. This sequence encodes CASSLTGTHGEQFF.

The rearrangement joins TRBV11-2 to TRBJ2-7, with 9 bases lining up with TRBD2. The V gene's germline CDR1 is SGHAT and CDR2 FQNNGV. Trimming took 5 bases from V and 0 from J; bases not matched to a gene: 14. The CDR3 consists of 18 residues. The CDR3 sequence is CASSARGGGAGGSYEQYF. The CDR3 DNA reads as TGTGCCAGCAGCGCCAGAGGGGGAGGAGCGGGGGGCTCCTACGAGCAGTACTTC. The full variable domain, completed using reference TRBV11-2 and TRBJ2-7, is EAGVAQSPRYKIIEKRQSVAFWCNPISGHATLYWYQQILGQGPKLLIQFQNNGVVDDSQLPKDRFSAERLKGVDSTLKIQPAKLEDSAVYLCASSARGGGAGGSYEQYFGPGTRLTVT.

This clonotype came up a few times. The rearrangement uses TRBV12-3 or TRBV12-4 and TRBJ2-2; the D gene is possibly TRBD1 (6 bases). V dropped 4 bases and J dropped 3 bases, with 9 bases sitting between them. The CDR3 loop spans 14 amino acids. CDR3 DNA: TGTGCCAGCAGTTGGGGGCTTGACACCGGGGAGCTGTTTTTT. Protein sequence: CASSWGLDTGELFF.

This clonotype appeared a few times. The rearrangement uses TRBV12-3 or TRBV12-4 and TRBJ2-2; TRBD2 is a possible D gene (5 bases). V dropped 2 bases and J dropped 1 base, with 8 bases sitting between them. The CDR3 totals 15 residues. The CDR3 loop is CASSLMEVNTGELFF. In DNA form, the CDR3 reads TGTGCCAGCAGTTTAATGGAGGTGAACACCGGGGAGCTGTTTTTT.

The sample holds a few counts of this clonotype. The chain employs TRBV27 and TRBJ1-1; D is unclear. The CDR3 length is 11 residues. Trimming stripped 8 bases from V and 11 bases from J, with 15 bases between. Per the germline V gene, CDR1 is MNHEY and CDR2 is SMNVEV (reference sequence). CDR3 nucleotides: TGTGCCAGCGGATCGGGCCTGTATGCTTTCTTT. Protein product: CASGSGLYAFF.

This sequence joins TRBV6-1 and TRBJ2-7; a weak D match, TRBD2 (7 bases). The CDR3 runs to 14 residues. Trimming pared 4 bases from V and 3 bases from J, leaving 13 bases between. Germline values: CDR1 MNHNS, CDR2 SASEGT. Written as DNA, the CDR3 is TGTGCCAGCAGTGGGGGGGGGCGGAGCTACGAGCAGTACTTC. It yields the protein CASSGGGRSYEQYF.

In its sample, this clonotype was seen many times. The chain combines TRBV20-1 with TRBJ1-1, with D possibly matching TRBD1 (5 bases). The length of the CDR3 is 14 residues. V lost 2 bases and J 6 bases, leaving 16 bases between the germline ends. CDR1 and CDR2 from the germline V gene are DFQATT and SNEGSKA (reference sequence). DNA for the CDR3: TGCAGTGCTAGAAATACCCAGCAGGGTGCTGAAGCTTTCTTT. Residues: CSARNTQQGAEAFF.

The gene calls are TRBV6-1 and TRBJ2-3; 7 bases are shared with TRBD2. The ends lost 11 bases at V and 3 bases at J; junction bases unmatched: 8. The CDR3 spans 13 residues. Germline V gives CDR1 MNHNS, CDR2 SASEGT. CDR3 nucleotide sequence: TGTGCCGGGGCTAGCGGATTGACAGATACGCAGTATTTT. Amino acids: CAGASGLTDTQYF.

In its sample, this clonotype was seen a few times. The gene calls are TRBV29-1 and TRBJ2-2; D may be TRBD2 (6 bases). The CDR3 has 15 residues. Trimming left V 7 bases short and J 2 bases short, with 17 bases between. Per germline, CDR1 SQVTM and CDR2 ANQGSEA. CDR3 amino acids: CSARTGLLNTGELFF. The CDR3 nucleotides read TGCAGCGCCCGAACGGGACTCCTCAACACCGGGGAGCTGTTTTTT.

This clonotype turned up a few times. The CDR3 DNA follows: TGTGCCAGCAGTTCCTCGGCGGGACAGGGAACAGATACGCAGTATTTT. Translated: CASSSSAGQGTDTQYF. The V gene is TRBV6-5, the J gene TRBJ2-3; 9 positions agree with TRBD1. The CDR3 extends over 16 amino acids. The V segment lost 4 bases and the J segment 3 bases; nucleotides outside the gene matches: 8. Germline CDR1 and CDR2: MNHEY and SVGAGI.

The chain combines TRBV6-5 with TRBJ1-2; 9 nucleotides align to TRBD1. Germline lookup yields CDR1 MNHEY and CDR2 SVGAGI. The CDR3 extends over 15 amino acids. Germline trimming cut 0 bases from V and 4 bases from J; bases unmatched to any gene: 3. CDR3 in amino acids: CASSYSGTGTYGYTF. CDR3 sequence (DNA): TGTGCCAGCAGTTACTCCGGGACAGGGACCTATGGCTACACCTTC.

The chain employs TRBV6-1 and TRBJ2-1, with 10 bases matching TRBD1. The CDR3 is made up of 15 amino acids. CDR1 and CDR2 from the germline V gene are MNHNS and SASEGT. V dropped 6 bases and J dropped 7; count of bases not matched to a gene: 9. The CDR3 nucleotides are TGTGCCAGCAGATCCAGACAGGGGGCGCGGAATGAGCAGTTCTTC. This sequence encodes CASRSRQGARNEQFF.

CDR3 loop: CASSVTGQPNSPLHF. The CDR3 bases are TGTGCCAGCAGCGTAACGGGACAGCCTAATTCACCCCTCCACTTT. The chain is built from TRBV9 and TRBJ1-6; TRBD1 matches at 7 bases. This CDR3 has 15 residues. Trimming at V came to 1 base and at J to 6 bases, leaving 4 bases not matched to a gene. In germline, CDR1 is SGDLS, CDR2 YYNGEE. The full variable domain, with the rest looked up from reference TRBV9 and TRBJ1-6, is DSGVTQTPKHLITATGQRVTLRCSPRSGDLSVYWYQQSLDQGLQFLIQYYNGEERAKGNILERFSAQQFPDLHSELNLSSLELGDSALYFCASSVTGQPNSPLHFGNGTRLTVT.

The genes are TRBV5-5 and TRBJ2-4, with 7 bases aligning to TRBD1. The CDR3 covers 14 residues. The germline V gene encodes CDR1 SGHKS and CDR2 YYEKEE (reference sequence). V shed 3 bases and J 1 base; nucleotides not matched to a gene: 1. CDR3 sequence reads: CASSWDSAKNIQYF. CDR3 nucleotides: TGTGCCAGCAGCTGGGACAGTGCCAAAAACATTCAGTACTTC.

This clonotype was observed at least ten times. This chain joins TRBV7-9 and TRBJ2-2; no clear D gene. Germline CDR1 SEHNR, CDR2 FQNEAQ (reference sequence). With 2 bases removed from V and 6 bases from J, the gap between germline ends came to 4 bases. The CDR3 is made up of 12 amino acids. The DNA of the CDR3 is TGTGCCAGCAGCTTAATCCCCGGGGAGCTGTTTTTT. This encodes CASSLIPGELFF.

The chain combines TRBV12-3 or TRBV12-4 with TRBJ1-2, with D maybe TRBD1 (5 bases). The CDR3 sequence is 12 residues long. V lost 9 bases and J 7 bases, leaving 15 bases between the germline ends. The CDR3 DNA follows: TGTGCCAGTAGGAAAGAGGGACCTGGCTACACCTTC. Its protein is CASRKEGPGYTF.

The chain recombines TRBV19 with TRBJ1-2; tentative D call: TRBD1 (6 bases). V was pared by 7 bases and J by 7 bases, with 19 bases between. This CDR3 has 14 residues. The germline CDR1 and CDR2 sequences are LNHDA and SQIVND (reference sequence). The CDR3 loop is CASTVINRAGGYTF. DNA for the CDR3: TGTGCCAGTACCGTGATAAACAGGGCTGGTGGCTACACCTTC. Based on the CDR3 plus reference TRBV19 and TRBJ1-2, the full variable domain is DGGITQSPKYLFRKEGQNVTLSCEQNLNHDAMYWYRQDPGQGLRLIYYSQIVNDFQKGDIAEGYSVSREKKESFPLTVTSAQKNPTAFYLCASTVINRAGGYTFGSGTRLTVV.

This clonotype has just a few counts. The chain couples TRBV5-1 to TRBJ2-7; D not resolved. Germline V gene lookup returns CDR1 SGHRS and CDR2 YFSETQ. V shed 2 bases and J shed 3 bases, with 12 bases lying between them. The CDR3 covers 14 residues. The CDR3 coding sequence is TGCGCCAGCAGCTTCTCCGGATCCGGCTACGAGCAGTACTTC. Protein: CASSFSGSGYEQYF.

This clonotype showed up just a few times. The CDR3 loop reads CASTQTEVDTEAFF. The CDR3 bases are TGTGCCAGCACCCAGACCGAAGTAGACACTGAAGCTTTCTTT. The chain uses TRBV12-3 or TRBV12-4 and TRBJ1-1; D is unresolved. The CDR3 is made up of 14 amino acids. Trimming cost V 7 bases and J 3 bases, with 15 bases left between them.

In this sample, this clonotype turned up a few times. The rearrangement joins TRBV29-1 to TRBJ2-7, with D unresolved. The CDR3 is made up of 11 amino acids. From germline, CDR1 is SQVTM and CDR2 ANQGSEA. V dropped 7 bases and J dropped 7 bases, with 14 bases sitting between them. The CDR3: CSARGSKEQYF. For the CDR3, the DNA is TGCAGCGCCCGTGGGTCGAAAGAGCAGTACTTC.

This sequence joins TRBV20-1 and TRBJ2-3; 9 bases match TRBD2. This CDR3 contains 18 residues. Germline CDR1 reads DFQATT; CDR2 reads SNEGSKA (reference sequence). Unmatched junction bases numbered 15, after V lost 5 bases and J lost 0 bases. The CDR3 loop reads CSAPPFSGGLSSTDTQYF. DNA for the CDR3: TGCAGTGCTCCGCCGTTTAGCGGGGGCCTTTCTAGCACAGATACGCAGTATTTT.

The genes are TRBV12-3 or TRBV12-4 and TRBJ2-1; 11 nucleotides line up with TRBD2. Trimming at V came to 8 bases and at J to 4 bases, leaving 7 bases not matched to a gene. The CDR3 is 15 amino acids. The CDR3 DNA sequence: TGTGCCAGCGGTCCCTCTAGCGGGGGGTACAATGAGCAGTTCTTC. This gives the protein CASGPSSGGYNEQFF.